This TCR beta chain was found in a study of neurological immune-mediated disorders. V shed 5 bases, J shed 6 bases, and the junction held 3 bases outside the gene matches. This CDR3 spans 12 amino acids. In germline, CDR1 is SGHVS, CDR2 FNYEAQ. Via MiXCR, TCRdb re-called the 5' RACE reads, giving one row per CDR3 protein. The profile shows roughly 36,000 distinct CDR3 sequences, 3% to 3.5% of them singletons. In this sample, this clonotype turned up many times. The time point was: longitudinal time-point 1 (baseline). The chain is built from TRBV7-6 and TRBJ1-2; 7 positions agree with TRBD1. The sequence came from a woman aged 55-70 years with multiple sclerosis. Sample: PBMCs. CDR3 bases: TGTGCCAGCAGCCAGGGACAGAATGGCTACACCTTC. Translated: CASSQGQNGYTF. The whole variable domain, filled in from reference TRBV7-6 and TRBJ1-2, reads GAGVSQSPRYKVTKRGQDVALRCDPISGHVSLYWYRQALGQGPEFLTYFNYEAQQDKSGLPNDRFSAERPEGSISTLTIQRTEQRDSAMYRCASSQGQNGYTFGSGTRLTVV.